This entry lists 6 T cell receptor beta chains sequenced from one sample in a study of cytomegalovirus exposure and HLA in healthy donors. Primers: 60 Vbeta forward and 13 Jbeta reverse. The table came from immunoSEQ multiplex PCR; TCRdb's copy has only in-frame clones and leaves some out. The sample yields 150,000 to 200,000 clones, 75% seen once. The sample consisted of PBMCs. All receptors come from a middle-aged woman in good health and CMV-seropositive.

The rearrangement uses TRBV5-4 and TRBJ2-3; 9 nucleotides agree with TRBD2. This CDR3 region has 17 residues. V gave up 0 bases and J gave up 2 bases; unmatched junction bases: 7. CDR1 is SGHNT, CDR2 YYREEE, per germline (reference sequence). CDR3: CASSLELLGLATDTQYF. The CDR3 DNA reads as TGTGCCAGCAGCTTGGAACTTCTGGGACTAGCCACAGATACGCAGTATTTT.

J is TRBJ1-6 and V is TRBV5-1; a weak D match, TRBD1 (6 bases). The CDR3 covers 16 residues. In germline, CDR1 is SGHRS, CDR2 YFSETQ. V gave up 4 bases and J gave up 6 bases, with 17 bases separating them. The CDR3 nucleotides are TGCGCCAGCAGCCCCTTCGCTGGACAGCCTAATTCACCCCTCCACTTT. Translated: CASSPFAGQPNSPLHF.

This chain joins TRBV19 and TRBJ2-6, with D possibly TRBD1 on 5 matching bases. V was cut by 3 bases and J by 0 bases, with 9 bases left in between. The V gene's germline CDR1 is LNHDA and CDR2 SQIVND (reference sequence). The CDR3 runs 16 residues. This chain's CDR3 is CASSIGHLSGANVLTF. CDR3 DNA sequence: TGTGCCAGTAGTATTGGACACCTCTCTGGGGCCAACGTCCTGACTTTC. Using reference TRBV19 and TRBJ2-6 for the parts outside the CDR3, the full variable domain is DGGITQSPKYLFRKEGQNVTLSCEQNLNHDAMYWYRQDPGQGLRLIYYSQIVNDFQKGDIAEGYSVSREKKESFPLTVTSAQKNPTAFYLCASSIGHLSGANVLTFGAGSRLTVL.

With respect to this clone: A junction boundary mismatches the germline segment, possibly from a read error. The CDR3 is CASSLDWARSYEQYF. CDR3 in DNA: TGTGCCAGCAGCCTAGACTGGGCAAGGTCCTACGAGCAGTACTTC. The chain recombines TRBV11-2 with TRBJ2-7; unclear D gene. This CDR3 has 15 residues. CDR1 is SGHAT, CDR2 FQNNGV, per germline.

This rearrangement joins TRBV2 to TRBJ1-2; weak D call: TRBD1 (6 bases). V shed 7 bases and J shed 4 bases, with 19 bases lying between them. The V gene's germline CDR1 is SNHLY and CDR2 FYNNEI. The CDR3 is 15 amino acids. The CDR3 loop reads CASTEPTGLGYGYTF. The CDR3 DNA is TGTGCCAGCACCGAACCCACAGGGTTGGGCTATGGCTACACCTTC.

J is TRBJ1-1 and V is TRBV29-1, with D unresolved. Germline-derived CDR1 and CDR2 are SQVTM and ANQGSEA. The CDR3 covers 13 residues. Trimming took 5 bases from V and 1 from J, leaving 11 bases between them. CDR3 in amino acids: CSVQNSQNTEAFF. CDR3 in DNA: TGCAGCGTTCAAAACAGCCAGAACACTGAAGCTTTCTTT.